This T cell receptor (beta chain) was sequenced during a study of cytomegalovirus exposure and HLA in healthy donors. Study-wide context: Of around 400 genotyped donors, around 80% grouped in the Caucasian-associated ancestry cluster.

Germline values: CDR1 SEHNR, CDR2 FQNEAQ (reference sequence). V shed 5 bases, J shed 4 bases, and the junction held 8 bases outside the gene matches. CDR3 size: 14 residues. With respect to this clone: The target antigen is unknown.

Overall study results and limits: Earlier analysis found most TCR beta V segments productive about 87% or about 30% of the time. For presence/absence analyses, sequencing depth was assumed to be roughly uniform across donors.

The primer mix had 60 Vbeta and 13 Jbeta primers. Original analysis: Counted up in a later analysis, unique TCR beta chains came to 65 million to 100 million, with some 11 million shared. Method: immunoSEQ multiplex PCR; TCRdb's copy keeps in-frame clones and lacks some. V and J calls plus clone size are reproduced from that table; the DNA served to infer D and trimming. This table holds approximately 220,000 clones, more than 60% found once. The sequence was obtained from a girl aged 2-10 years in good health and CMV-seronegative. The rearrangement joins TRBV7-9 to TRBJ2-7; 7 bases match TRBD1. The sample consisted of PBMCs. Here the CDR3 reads CASSHSTRGYEQYF. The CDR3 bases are TGTGCCAGCAGCCATAGCACCAGGGGGTACGAGCAGTACTTC.